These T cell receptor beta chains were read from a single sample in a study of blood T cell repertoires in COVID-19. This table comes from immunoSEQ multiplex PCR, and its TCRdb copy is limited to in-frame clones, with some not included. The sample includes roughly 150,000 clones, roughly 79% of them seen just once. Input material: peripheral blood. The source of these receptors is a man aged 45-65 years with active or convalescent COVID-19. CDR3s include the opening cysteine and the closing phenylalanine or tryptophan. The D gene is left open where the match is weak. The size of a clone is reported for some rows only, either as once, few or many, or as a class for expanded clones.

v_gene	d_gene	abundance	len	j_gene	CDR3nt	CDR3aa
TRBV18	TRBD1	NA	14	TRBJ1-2	TGTGCCAGCTCACCCGGACAGGGCTACTATGGCTACACCTTC	CASSPGQGYYGYTF
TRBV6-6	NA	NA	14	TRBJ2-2	TGTGCCAGCAGGACCACAATAGCCTCCGGGGAGCTGTTTTTT	CASRTTIASGELFF
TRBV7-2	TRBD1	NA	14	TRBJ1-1	TGTGCCACCCCGACAGGGGGCTGGTTGGACGAAGCTTTCTTT	CATPTGGWLDEAFF
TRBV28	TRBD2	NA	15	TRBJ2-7	TGTGCCAGCAGTTCGGGACTAGCGGGACGCTTCAAGCAGTACTTC	CASSSGLAGRFKQYF
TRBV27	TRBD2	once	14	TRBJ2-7	TGTGCCAGCAGATTCCAGCGGGAGGGCGAAAGGCAGTACTTC	CASRFQREGERQYF
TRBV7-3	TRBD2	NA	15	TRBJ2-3	TGTGCCAGCAGCTTAGGCCTAGCGGGAGCAGATACGCAGTATTTT	CASSLGLAGADTQYF
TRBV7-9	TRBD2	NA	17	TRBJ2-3	TGTGCCAGCAGCCTTGGGACTAGCGGGAGGAGTTCAGATACGCAGTATTTT	CASSLGTSGRSSDTQYF
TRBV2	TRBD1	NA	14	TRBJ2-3	TGTGCCAGCGACCGGGACAGGGGCACAGATACGCAGTATTTT	CASDRDRGTDTQYF
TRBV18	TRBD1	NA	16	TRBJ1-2	TGTGCCAGCTCTCCTAGACCGGGACAGGATAACTATGGCTACACCTTC	CASSPRPGQDNYGYTF
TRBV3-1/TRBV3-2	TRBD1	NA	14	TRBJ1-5	TGTGCCAGCAGCCTGGGACAGGGGCATCAGCCCCAGCATTTT	CASSLGQGHQPQHF
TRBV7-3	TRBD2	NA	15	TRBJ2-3	TGTGCCAGCAGCTCCGGACTAGCCTTCACAGATACGCAGTATTTT	CASSSGLAFTDTQYF
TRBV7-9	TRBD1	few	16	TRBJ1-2	TGTGCCAGCAGCCAAGAAGTGGGACAGGGGAACTATGGCTACACCTTC	CASSQEVGQGNYGYTF
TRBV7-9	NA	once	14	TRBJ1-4	TGTGCCAGCAGCAAGGGACTTTCTAATGAAAAACTGTTTTTT	CASSKGLSNEKLFF
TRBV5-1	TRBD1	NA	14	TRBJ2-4	TGCGCCAGCAGCTTGGGAGGGGGCGGCGACATTCAGTACTTC	CASSLGGGGDIQYF
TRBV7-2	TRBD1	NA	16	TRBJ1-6	TGTGCCAGCAGCTTATTCCCGACAGGGGAGAATTCACCCCTCCACTTT	CASSLFPTGENSPLHF
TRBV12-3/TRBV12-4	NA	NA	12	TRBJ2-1	TGTGCCAGCAGTTCCGGAGGCAATGAGCAGTTCTTC	CASSSGGNEQFF
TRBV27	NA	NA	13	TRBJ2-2	TGTGCCACCCCCCCCCTGAACACCGGGGAGCTGTTTTTT	CATPPLNTGELFF
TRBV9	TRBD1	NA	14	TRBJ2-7	TGTGCCAGCAGCCCACCGACAGGGTGGTACGAGCAGTACTTC	CASSPPTGWYEQYF
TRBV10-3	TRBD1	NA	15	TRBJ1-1	TGTGCCATCAGTGAGCGGGACAGGGGGCCGGCTGAAGCTTTCTTT	CAISERDRGPAEAFF
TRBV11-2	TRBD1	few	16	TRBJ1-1	TGTGCCAGCAGCTTTGGGACAGGGCCAAGGAACACTGAAGCTTTCTTT	CASSFGTGPRNTEAFF
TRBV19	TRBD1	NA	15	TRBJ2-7	TGTGCCAGTAGCCGAGGACAGGGGGCGGCGGGAGAGCAGTACTTC	CASSRGQGAAGEQYF
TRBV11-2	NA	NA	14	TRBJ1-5	TGTGCCAGCAGCTTAAACGGTGGTTATCAGCCCCAGCATTTT	CASSLNGGYQPQHF
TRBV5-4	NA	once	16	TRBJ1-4	TGTGCCGTGACCTCGGGTTTAGGGGGATCATTTGAAAAACTGTTTTTT	CAVTSGLGGSFEKLFF
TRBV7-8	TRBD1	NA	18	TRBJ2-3	TGTGCCAGCAGCTTAGCCCTGGGACAGGGGGGAGGCTCAGATACGCAGTATTTT	CASSLALGQGGGSDTQYF
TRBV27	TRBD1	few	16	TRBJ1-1	TGTGCCAGCAGTCTTGGGACAGGCGGCCTGGGCACTGAAGCTTTCTTT	CASSLGTGGLGTEAFF
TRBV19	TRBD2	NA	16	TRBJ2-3	TGTGCCAGTAGTATTGTGCCAGCGGGAGGGCCAGATACGCAGTATTTT	CASSIVPAGGPDTQYF
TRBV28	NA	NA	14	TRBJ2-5	TGTGCCAGCAGTTTATTCCAGGGCCAAGAGACCCAGTACTTC	CASSLFQGQETQYF
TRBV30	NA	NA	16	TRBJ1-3	TGTGCCTGGAGTGTACAGGTCACCACCGCCGGAAACACCATATATTTT	CAWSVQVTTAGNTIYF
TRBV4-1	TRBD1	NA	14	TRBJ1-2	TGCGCCAGCAGCCACCAGGGGGAGACCTACGGCTACACCTTC	CASSHQGETYGYTF
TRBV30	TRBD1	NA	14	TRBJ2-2	TGTGCCTGGTTTACAGGGGGCAAAACCGGGGAGCTGTTTTTT	CAWFTGGKTGELFF
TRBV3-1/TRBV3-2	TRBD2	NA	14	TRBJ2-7	TGTGCCAGCAGCCAATGGCTAGCGGCACCCGAGCAGTACTTC	CASSQWLAAPEQYF
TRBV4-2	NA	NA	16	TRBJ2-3	TGTGCCAGCAGCCAAAACGAGGGGGAGAGCACAGATACGCAGTATTTT	CASSQNEGESTDTQYF
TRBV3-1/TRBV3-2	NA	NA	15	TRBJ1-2	TGTGCCAGCAGCCAAGTAACGGTTGCTAACTATGGCTACACCTTC	CASSQVTVANYGYTF
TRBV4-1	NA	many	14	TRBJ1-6	TGCGCCAGCAGCCAAGCGGTAGCAGCTGCACCCCTCCACTTT	CASSQAVAAAPLHF
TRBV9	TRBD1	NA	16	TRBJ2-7	TGTGCCAGCAGCCCAGGGGGTGAGGGGGCGATCTACGAGCAGTACTTC	CASSPGGEGAIYEQYF
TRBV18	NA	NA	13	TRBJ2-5	TGTGCCAGCTCACCAATGGGGGGAGAGACCCAGTACTTC	CASSPMGGETQYF
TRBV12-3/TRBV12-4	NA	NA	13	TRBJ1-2	TGTGCCAGCAGTCTTGACCGAGGCTATGGCTACACCTTC	CASSLDRGYGYTF
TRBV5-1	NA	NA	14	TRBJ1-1	TGCGCCAGCAGCTTGGCCGGGGTTGGGACTGAAGCTTTCTTT	CASSLAGVGTEAFF
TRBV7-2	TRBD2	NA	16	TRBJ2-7	TGTGCCAGCAGCTTAGTATTCGCGGGAGGGCCTAGGGAGCAGTACTTC	CASSLVFAGGPREQYF
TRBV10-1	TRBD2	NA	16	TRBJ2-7	TGCGCCAGCAGTGAGTCCCCGGCTAGCGGGAGCTACGAGCAGTACTTC	CASSESPASGSYEQYF
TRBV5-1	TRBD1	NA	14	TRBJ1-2	TGCGCCAGCAGCTTGATGGACAGGTCTGGAGGCTACACCTTC	CASSLMDRSGGYTF
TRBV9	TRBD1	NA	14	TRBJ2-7	TGTGCCAGCAGCCCCACAGGGGTAGGGTACGAGCAGTACTTC	CASSPTGVGYEQYF
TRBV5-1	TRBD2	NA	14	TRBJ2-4	TGCGCCAGCAGGGAAGCGGGAATGGAAAACATTCAGTACTTC	CASREAGMENIQYF
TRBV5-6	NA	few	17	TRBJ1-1	TGTGCCAGCAGCTTTGGAGGAGTGGAGGGTATGAACACTGAAGCTTTCTTT	CASSFGGVEGMNTEAFF
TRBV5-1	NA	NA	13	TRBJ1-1	TGCGCCAGCATGGGAGCCGGGAACACTGAAGCTTTCTTT	CASMGAGNTEAFF
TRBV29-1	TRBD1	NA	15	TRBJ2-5	TGCAGCGTTGGGAGTCCGACAGGGCTCGTAGAGACCCAGTACTTC	CSVGSPTGLVETQYF
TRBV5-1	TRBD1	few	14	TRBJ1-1	TGCGCCAGCAGCCTTTCGGGGACAGTCACTGAAGCTTTCTTT	CASSLSGTVTEAFF
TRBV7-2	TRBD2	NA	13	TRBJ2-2	TGTGCCAGCAGCTCAGGACTAGCCGGGGAGCTGTTTTTT	CASSSGLAGELFF
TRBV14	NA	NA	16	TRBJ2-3	TGTGCCAGCAGCCAAGTTAGAGACTCGAGCACAGATACGCAGTATTTT	CASSQVRDSSTDTQYF
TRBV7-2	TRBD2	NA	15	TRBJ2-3	TGTGCCAGCAGCTTAGGCGGGAGGGGAGCCGATACGCAGTATTTT	CASSLGGRGADTQYF
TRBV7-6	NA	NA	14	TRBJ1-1	TGTGCCAGCAGCTTTGGGTTAGGGGACACTGAAGCTTTCTTT	CASSFGLGDTEAFF
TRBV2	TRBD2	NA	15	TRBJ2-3	TGTGCCAGCATAGAGGCGGGAGGTCCCGGAGATACGCAGTATTTT	CASIEAGGPGDTQYF
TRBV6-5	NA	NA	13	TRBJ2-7	TGTGCCAGCGTCGGGTCCACGTCCTACGAGCAGTACTTC	CASVGSTSYEQYF
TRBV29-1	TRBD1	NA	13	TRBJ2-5	TGCAGCGTTGAGTACAGGGGGGAGGAGACCCAGTACTTC	CSVEYRGEETQYF